These 25 T cell receptor beta chains were sequenced from one sample in a study of OX40 agonist ivuxolimab in advanced cancers. Libraries were made using the immunoSEQ multiplex PCR assay. TCRdb provides this immuneACCESS table in a form limited to in-frame rearrangements. Some clones are lacking; in checked studies, under half of them reflect an unresolved V gene, and why the rest are absent is not known. Present in this sample are around 53,000 clones, approximately 91% of which were seen just once. About 7% of the sample is in the top ten clones. This sample comprised CD4+ or CD8+ T cells sorted from blood, obtained in a trial of the OX40 agonist ivuxolimab. These receptors were obtained from an adult with an advanced solid tumor such as melanoma, head and neck, liver or kidney cancer.

CDR3 DNA: TGTGCCAGCAGTGTTCGACCCGACGGGGTCGCTTTCTTT. It specifies CASSVRPDGVAFF. The J gene is TRBJ1-1, the V gene TRBV27; D ambiguous. V was clipped by 5 bases and J by 11 bases, with 18 bases between them. CDR1 is MNHEY and CDR2 is SMNVEV in the germline V gene (reference sequence). CDR3 length: 13 amino acids.

The chain recombines TRBV5-1 with TRBJ1-2; no firm D call. The CDR3 runs 13 residues. Germline values: CDR1 SGHRS, CDR2 YFSETQ. The V end lost 0 bases, the J end lost 0 bases, and 3 bases lay between the germline ends. The CDR3 sequence: CASSLGTNYGYTF. CDR3 DNA sequence: TGCGCCAGCAGCTTGGGGACTAACTATGGCTACACCTTC.

This chain joins TRBV19 and TRBJ1-1; D unclear. Trimming took 3 bases from V and 5 from J, leaving 10 bases between them. Germline CDR1 is LNHDA and CDR2 is SQIVND (reference sequence). The CDR3 loop spans 13 amino acids. Here the CDR3 reads CASSMRGLTEAFF. The CDR3 DNA reads as TGTGCCAGTAGTATGCGGGGTTTGACTGAAGCTTTCTTT. The variable domain in full, with the rest retrieved from reference TRBV19 and TRBJ1-1, is DGGITQSPKYLFRKEGQNVTLSCEQNLNHDAMYWYRQDPGQGLRLIYYSQIVNDFQKGDIAEGYSVSREKKESFPLTVTSAQKNPTAFYLCASSMRGLTEAFFGQGTRLTVV.

Notes on this clone: One end of the junction does not line up with germline, which may come from a read error. The chain is built from TRBV30 and TRBJ1-5; 11 bases align to TRBD1. CDR3 size: 14 residues. From germline, CDR1 is GTSNPN and CDR2 SVGIG (reference sequence). In DNA form, the CDR3 reads TGTGCCTGGAGCCGGACAGGGGGCAACCAGCCCCAGCATTTT. This translates into CAWSRTGGNQPQHF.

The chain links TRBV7-6 to TRBJ2-1; 9 nucleotides line up with TRBD2. V lost 2 bases and J lost 1; bases outside the gene matches: 6. The CDR3 is made up of 17 amino acids. Per germline, CDR1 SGHVS and CDR2 FNYEAQ. CDR3 residues: CASSLLAGSGSYNEQFF. Here the CDR3 DNA reads TGTGCCAGCAGCTTACTAGCGGGAAGCGGTTCCTACAATGAGCAGTTCTTC.

The CDR3 sequence: CASSRTSGSSGYEQYF. The CDR3, as DNA: TGTGCCAGCAGTCGGACTAGCGGGAGTAGTGGCTACGAGCAGTACTTC. The J gene is TRBJ2-7, the V gene TRBV6-6, with 13 positions matching TRBD2. Germline CDR1 reads MNHNY; CDR2 reads SVGAGI (reference sequence). With 5 bases clipped from V and 3 bases from J, the junction kept 7 bases outside the gene matches. The CDR3 runs to 16 residues.

This clone was observed a few times. The V and J genes are TRBV5-1 and TRBJ2-7; D might be TRBD1 (6 bases). Germline-derived CDR1 and CDR2 are SGHRS and YFSETQ. Trimming stripped 3 bases from V and 3 bases from J, with 10 bases between. This CDR3 comprises 13 residues. In DNA form, the CDR3 reads TGCGCCAGCAGCTCGGGACAAAACTACGAGCAGTACTTC. Encoded protein: CASSSGQNYEQYF.

The V and J genes are TRBV29-1 and TRBJ2-3; perhaps TRBD2 as D (7 bases). The V gene's germline CDR1 is SQVTM and CDR2 ANQGSEA. The V and J ends lost 4 bases and 2 bases respectively, with 13 bases between them. This CDR3 is built from 14 residues. The CDR3 is CSVGRGGATDTQYF. The DNA of the CDR3 is TGCAGCGTTGGTAGGGGGGGGGCCACAGATACGCAGTATTTT.

The chain recombines TRBV27 with TRBJ2-5, with D perhaps being TRBD1 or TRBD2 (5 bases each). This CDR3 is built from 16 residues. Between the trimmed V and J ends, which lost 0 bases and 5 bases, there was a span of 16 bases. The germline gives CDR1 MNHEY, CDR2 SMNVEV (reference sequence). The CDR3 sequence is CASSLSGTATRETQYF. CDR3 DNA sequence: TGTGCCAGCAGTTTATCCGGGACCGCAACGAGGGAGACCCAGTACTTC.

The chain recombines TRBV7-8 with TRBJ2-2, with TRBD1 as a possible D gene (5 bases). The germline V gene has CDR1 SGHVS and CDR2 FQNEAQ. The CDR3 loop spans 15 amino acids. V lost 3 bases and J 2 bases, leaving 10 bases between the germline ends. The CDR3 DNA follows: TGTGCCAGCAGCTTTCTCGGACACAACACCGGGGAGCTGTTTTTT. Residues: CASSFLGHNTGELFF. Based on the CDR3 plus reference TRBV7-8 and TRBJ2-2, the full variable domain is GAGVSQSPRYKVAKRGQDVALRCDPISGHVSLFWYQQALGQGPEFLTYFQNEAQLDKSGLPSDRFFAERPEGSVSTLKIQRTQQEDSAVYLCASSFLGHNTGELFFGEGSRLTVL.

J is TRBJ1-4 and V is TRBV6-5; the D is unclear. This CDR3 comprises 15 residues. Trimming shortened V by 0 bases and J by 1 base, and 6 bases separated the two germline ends. Germline V gene lookup returns CDR1 MNHEY and CDR2 SVGAGI. CDR3 sequence (DNA): TGTGCCAGCAGTTACTCTCTTGGAACTAATGAAAAACTGTTTTTT. Its protein product is CASSYSLGTNEKLFF.

The chain recombines TRBV28 with TRBJ2-6, with D maybe TRBD1 (5 bases). V gave up 10 bases and J gave up 2 bases, with 9 bases separating them. There are 13 residues in the CDR3. CDR1 and CDR2 from the germline V gene are MDHEN and SYDVKM. The CDR3 here is CAIRAPGANVLTF. The CDR3 nucleotides are TGTGCCATCAGGGCTCCTGGGGCCAACGTCCTGACTTTC.

This clone is a singleton in its sample. This sequence joins TRBV7-2 and TRBJ1-5, with 10 bases lining up with TRBD1. Trimming took 4 bases from V and 3 from J; bases not matched to a gene: 6. The CDR3 length is 16 residues. Germline CDR1 SGHTA, CDR2 FQGNSA. The DNA of the CDR3 is TGTGCCAGCAGCTCCCAGACAGGGGGCGTCAATCAGCCCCAGCATTTT. As protein: CASSSQTGGVNQPQHF.

This clone has a single count. The rearrangement uses TRBV5-4 and TRBJ2-1, with TRBD2 matching 9 bases. The germline V gene has CDR1 SGHNT and CDR2 YYREEE (reference sequence). The trim removed 4 bases at V and 8 bases at J, leaving 13 bases unmatched. The CDR3 spans 16 residues. The CDR3 spells CASSPVVRREGHEQFF. CDR3 coding DNA: TGTGCCAGCAGCCCCGTCGTAAGGCGGGAGGGCCATGAGCAGTTCTTC.

This chain links TRBV19 with TRBJ2-7; D perhaps matches TRBD2 (7 bases). Trimming removed 2 bases from V and 2 bases from J, with 13 bases in between. The CDR3 loop spans 15 amino acids. The germline V gene encodes CDR1 LNHDA and CDR2 SQIVND (reference sequence). The CDR3 protein is CASSISEGGPYEQYF. The CDR3 region has the DNA TGTGCCAGTAGTATATCAGAGGGGGGGCCCTACGAGCAGTACTTC.

This clone was counted a single time. The V call is TRBV11-2, the J call TRBJ2-6, with TRBD2 matching 9 bases. The V gene end was trimmed by 1 base and the J gene end by 4 bases; junction bases not matched to a gene: 2. Germline CDR1 reads SGHAT; CDR2 reads FQNNGV. The CDR3 runs 16 residues. The CDR3 here is CASSLGLAGGANVLTF. The DNA for the CDR3 is TGTGCCAGCAGCTTAGGGCTAGCGGGGGGGGCCAACGTCCTGACTTTC.

The chain has TRBV19 and TRBJ2-5; TRBD2 matches at 8 bases. Trimming removed 9 bases from V and 5 bases from J; junction bases left unmatched: 8. CDR1 LNHDA and CDR2 SQIVND come from the germline V gene (reference sequence). The CDR3 is made up of 13 amino acids. This CDR3 reads CASDSGIGETQYF. CDR3 DNA: TGTGCCAGCGATAGCGGGATCGGGGAGACCCAGTACTTC.

The chain is built from TRBV28 and TRBJ1-2; no definite D call. CDR3 size: 12 residues. CDR1 and CDR2 from the germline V gene are MDHEN and SYDVKM. With 8 bases removed from V and 4 bases from J, the gap between germline ends came to 11 bases. The CDR3 nucleotides are TGTGCCAGCTCGCCGGACCGCTATGGCTACACCTTC. Amino acid sequence: CASSPDRYGYTF.

This clone was detected only once. V gene TRBV28 combines with J gene TRBJ2-4; the D is unclear. Deletions cut 8 bases from V and 0 bases from J, with 5 bases between. This CDR3 has 12 amino acids. The germline V gene encodes CDR1 MDHEN and CDR2 SYDVKM. The CDR3, as DNA: TGTGCCAGCGGGTTAGCCAAAAACATTCAGTACTTC. It translates to CASGLAKNIQYF.

This chain joins TRBV19 and TRBJ2-3, with 7 bases matching TRBD2. Trimming at V came to 4 bases and at J to 4 bases, leaving 8 bases not matched to a gene. Germline values: CDR1 LNHDA, CDR2 SQIVND (reference sequence). The CDR3 spans 15 residues. The CDR3 region is CASSRGGRYSDTQYF. The CDR3 region has the DNA TGTGCCAGTAGTAGGGGCGGGAGATATTCAGATACGCAGTATTTT.

V is TRBV28 and J is TRBJ2-7; weak D call: TRBD1 (6 bases). Germline V gene lookup returns CDR1 MDHEN and CDR2 SYDVKM. The V end was cut by 8 bases, the J end by 2 bases, with 16 bases between. The CDR3 sequence is 14 residues long. The CDR3 nucleotides are TGTGCCAGCCTCGCAGGGGACCTGCCCTACGAGCAGTACTTC. It encodes CASLAGDLPYEQYF.

V and J are TRBV30 and TRBJ1-4; D call uncertain. Trimming took 4 bases from V and 13 from J, leaving 10 bases between them. There are 10 residues in the CDR3. CDR1 and CDR2 (germline): GTSNPN, SVGIG (reference sequence). The CDR3 region has the DNA TGTGCCTGGACCCCAGCCGGACTGTTTTTT. Translating it yields CAWTPAGLFF. Complete variable domain (other parts from reference TRBV30 and TRBJ1-4): SQTIHQWPATLVQPVGSPLSLECTVEGTSNPNLYWYRQAAGRGLQLLFYSVGIGQISSEVPQNLSASRPQDRQFILSSKKLLLSDSGFYLCAWTPAGLFFGSGTQLSVL.

The chain links TRBV6-1 to TRBJ1-2; possible D gene TRBD1, 6 bases. The germline gives CDR1 MNHNS, CDR2 SASEGT. The V gene lost 4 bases and the J gene lost 4 bases, with 16 bases spanning the gap. CDR3 length: 15 amino acids. The CDR3 DNA sequence: TGTGCCAGCAGTGTCTCTACAGGGCCCTCCTATGGCTACACCTTC. Protein: CASSVSTGPSYGYTF.

V is TRBV28 and J is TRBJ1-2, with D possibly being TRBD1 (5 bases). CDR3 size: 15 residues. With 6 bases removed from V and 1 base from J, the gap between germline ends came to 15 bases. Germline values: CDR1 MDHEN, CDR2 SYDVKM. DNA of the CDR3: TGTGCCAGCAGGACCCGGGGGGGTAGTAACTATGGCTACACCTTC. This encodes CASRTRGGSNYGYTF.

The chain couples TRBV19 to TRBJ2-7; either TRBD1 or TRBD2 may supply D (5 bases each). The germline CDR1 and CDR2 sequences are LNHDA and SQIVND (reference sequence). This CDR3 is built from 15 residues. Trimming removed 2 bases from V and 3 bases from J, with 14 bases in between. CDR3 in amino acids: CASSIKGTAYYEQYF. The CDR3 nucleotides read TGTGCCAGTAGTATAAAGGGGACGGCCTACTACGAGCAGTACTTC.